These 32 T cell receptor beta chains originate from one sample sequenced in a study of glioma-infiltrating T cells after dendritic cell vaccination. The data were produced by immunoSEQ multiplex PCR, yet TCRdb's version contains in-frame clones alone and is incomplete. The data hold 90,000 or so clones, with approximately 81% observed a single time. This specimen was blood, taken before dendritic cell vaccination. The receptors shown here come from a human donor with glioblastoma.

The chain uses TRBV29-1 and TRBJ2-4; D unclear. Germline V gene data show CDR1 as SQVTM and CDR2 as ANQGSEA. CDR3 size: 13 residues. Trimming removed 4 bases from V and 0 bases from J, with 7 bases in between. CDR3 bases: TGCAGCGTTGTCCCGTTAGCCAAAAACATTCAGTACTTC. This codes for CSVVPLAKNIQYF.

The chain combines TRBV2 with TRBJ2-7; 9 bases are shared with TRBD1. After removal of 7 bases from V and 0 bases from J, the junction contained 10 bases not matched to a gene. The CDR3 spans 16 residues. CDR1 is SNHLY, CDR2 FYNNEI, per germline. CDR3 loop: CASIRTGQGISYEQYF. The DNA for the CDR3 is TGTGCCAGCATCAGGACAGGACAGGGGATCTCCTACGAGCAGTACTTC.

CDR3 nucleotide sequence: TGTGCCAGCAGCGTCCGGGACAAAGGGGCACCCCTCCACTTT. Its translation: CASSVRDKGAPLHF. The J gene is TRBJ1-6, the V gene TRBV9; D possibly corresponds to TRBD1 (6 bases). This CDR3 has 14 residues. Germline V lookup: CDR1 SGDLS, CDR2 YYNGEE. V lost 2 bases, J lost 11 bases, and 14 bases lay in between.

The CDR3 protein is CASSLSAGGRDEQFF. CDR3 DNA sequence: TGTGCCAGCAGCTTAAGTGCGGGGGGGCGCGATGAGCAGTTCTTC. V usage is TRBV7-6 and J usage is TRBJ2-1; 9 nucleotides match TRBD2. CDR1 is SGHVS, CDR2 FNYEAQ, per germline. The CDR3 consists of 15 residues. The V and J ends lost 2 bases and 8 bases, in that order; junction bases with no gene match: 7.

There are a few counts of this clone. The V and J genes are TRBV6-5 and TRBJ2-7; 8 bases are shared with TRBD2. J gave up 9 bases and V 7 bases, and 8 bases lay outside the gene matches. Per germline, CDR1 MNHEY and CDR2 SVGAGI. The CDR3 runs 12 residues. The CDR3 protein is CASIGGGNGQYF. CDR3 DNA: TGTGCCAGCATTGGCGGGGGGAACGGGCAGTACTTC.

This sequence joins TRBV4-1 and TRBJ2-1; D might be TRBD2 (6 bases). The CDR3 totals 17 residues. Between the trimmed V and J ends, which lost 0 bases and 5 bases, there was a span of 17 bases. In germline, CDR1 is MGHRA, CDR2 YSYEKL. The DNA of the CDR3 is TGCGCCAGCAGCCAAGAAAGGGCCGGGAGAGGCGACAATGAGCAGTTCTTC. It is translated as CASSQERAGRGDNEQFF.

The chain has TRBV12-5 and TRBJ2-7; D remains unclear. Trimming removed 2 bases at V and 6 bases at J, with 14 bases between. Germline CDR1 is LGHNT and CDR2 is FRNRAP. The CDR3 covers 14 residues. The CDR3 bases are TGTGCTAGTGGTTTGTCCCCTGTAGCCGGCGAGCAGTACTTC. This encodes CASGLSPVAGEQYF.

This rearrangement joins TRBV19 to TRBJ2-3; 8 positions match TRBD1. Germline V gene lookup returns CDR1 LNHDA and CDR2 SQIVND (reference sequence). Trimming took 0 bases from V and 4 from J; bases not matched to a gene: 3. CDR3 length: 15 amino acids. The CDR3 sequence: CASSIDQTGADTQYF. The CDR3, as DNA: TGTGCCAGTAGTATAGATCAGACAGGGGCAGATACGCAGTATTTT.

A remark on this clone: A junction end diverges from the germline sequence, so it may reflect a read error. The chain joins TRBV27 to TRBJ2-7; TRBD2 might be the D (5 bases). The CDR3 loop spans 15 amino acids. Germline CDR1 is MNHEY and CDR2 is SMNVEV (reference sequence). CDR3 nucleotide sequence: TGTGCCAGCAGTTTATCGGTCTACCAGGCTTGGGAGCGGTACTTC. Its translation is CASSLSVYQAWERYF.

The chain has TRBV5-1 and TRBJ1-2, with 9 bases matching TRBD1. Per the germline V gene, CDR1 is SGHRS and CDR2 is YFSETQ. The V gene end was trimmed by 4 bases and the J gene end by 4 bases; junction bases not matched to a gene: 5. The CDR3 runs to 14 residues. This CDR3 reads CASSTGQGFYGYTF. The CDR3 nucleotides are TGCGCCAGCAGCACCGGACAGGGGTTCTATGGCTACACCTTC.

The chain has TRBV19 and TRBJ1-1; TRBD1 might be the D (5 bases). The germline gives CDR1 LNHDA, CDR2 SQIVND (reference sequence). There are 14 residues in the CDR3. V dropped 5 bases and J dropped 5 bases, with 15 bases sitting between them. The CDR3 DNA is TGTGCCAGTAGTGCCTCCGGGGGAAGGACTGAAGCTTTCTTT. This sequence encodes CASSASGGRTEAFF.

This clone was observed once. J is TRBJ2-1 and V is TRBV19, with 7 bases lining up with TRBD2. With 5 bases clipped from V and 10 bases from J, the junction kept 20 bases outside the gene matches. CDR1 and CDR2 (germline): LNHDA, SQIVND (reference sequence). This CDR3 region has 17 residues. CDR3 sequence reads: CASSPSDFAGVREEQFF. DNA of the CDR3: TGTGCCAGTAGTCCGTCCGACTTTGCGGGAGTAAGAGAAGAGCAGTTCTTC. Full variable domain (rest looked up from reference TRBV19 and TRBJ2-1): DGGITQSPKYLFRKEGQNVTLSCEQNLNHDAMYWYRQDPGQGLRLIYYSQIVNDFQKGDIAEGYSVSREKKESFPLTVTSAQKNPTAFYLCASSPSDFAGVREEQFFGPGTRLTVL.

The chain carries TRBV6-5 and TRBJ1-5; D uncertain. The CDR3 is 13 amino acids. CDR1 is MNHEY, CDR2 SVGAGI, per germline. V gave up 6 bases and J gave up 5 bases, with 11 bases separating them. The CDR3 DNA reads TGTGCCAGCAGGAGGGATTTGGATCAGCCCCAGCATTTT. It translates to CASRRDLDQPQHF.

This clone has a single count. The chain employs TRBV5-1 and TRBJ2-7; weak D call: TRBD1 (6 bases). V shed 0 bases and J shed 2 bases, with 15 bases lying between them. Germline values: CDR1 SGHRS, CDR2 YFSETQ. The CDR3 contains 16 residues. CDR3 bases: TGCGCCAGCAGCTTGGCCGAGGTGACAGGACCCTACGAGCAGTACTTC. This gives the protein CASSLAEVTGPYEQYF.

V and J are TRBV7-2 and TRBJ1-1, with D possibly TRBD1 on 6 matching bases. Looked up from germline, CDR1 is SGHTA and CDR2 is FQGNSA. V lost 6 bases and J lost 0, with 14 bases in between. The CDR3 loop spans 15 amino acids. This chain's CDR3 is CASSLITGMNTEAFF. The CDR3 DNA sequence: TGTGCCAGCAGTCTAATAACAGGGATGAACACTGAAGCTTTCTTT. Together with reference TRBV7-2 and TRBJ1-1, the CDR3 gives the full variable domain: GAGVSQSPSNKVTEKGKDVELRCDPISGHTALYWYRQSLGQGLEFLIYFQGNSAPDKSGLPSDRFSAERTGGSVSTLTIQRTQQEDSAVYLCASSLITGMNTEAFFGQGTRLTVV.

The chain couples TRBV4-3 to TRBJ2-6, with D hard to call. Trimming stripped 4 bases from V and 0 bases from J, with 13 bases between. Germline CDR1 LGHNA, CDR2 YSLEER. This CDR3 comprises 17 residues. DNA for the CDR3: TGCGCCAGCAGCCCAAATCATCCGGTCTCTGGGGCCAACGTCCTGACTTTC. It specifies CASSPNHPVSGANVLTF.

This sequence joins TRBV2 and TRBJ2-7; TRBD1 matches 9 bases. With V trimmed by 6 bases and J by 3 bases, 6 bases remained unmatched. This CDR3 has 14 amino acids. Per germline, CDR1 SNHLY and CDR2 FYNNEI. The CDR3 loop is CASRSGTGNYEQYF. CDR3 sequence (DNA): TGTGCCAGCAGGAGCGGGACAGGGAACTACGAGCAGTACTTC. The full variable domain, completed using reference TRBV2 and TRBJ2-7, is EPEVTQTPSHQVTQMGQEVILRCVPISNHLYFYWYRQILGQKVEFLVSFYNNEISEKSEIFDDQFSVERPDGSNFTLKIRSTKLEDSAMYFCASRSGTGNYEQYFGPGTRLTVT.

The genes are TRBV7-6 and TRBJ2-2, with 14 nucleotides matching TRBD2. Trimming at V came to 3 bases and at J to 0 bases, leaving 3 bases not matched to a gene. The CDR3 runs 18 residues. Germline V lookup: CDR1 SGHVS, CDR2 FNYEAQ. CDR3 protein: CASSFGLAGGANTGELFF. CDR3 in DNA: TGTGCCAGCAGCTTCGGACTAGCGGGAGGAGCGAACACCGGGGAGCTGTTTTTT.

DNA of the CDR3: TGCGCCAGCAGATCTAGCGGGGGGGACTACAATGAGCAGTTCTTC. Protein: CASRSSGGDYNEQFF. The chain links TRBV5-1 to TRBJ2-1, with TRBD2 identical over 12 bases. The CDR3 covers 15 residues. Germline lookup yields CDR1 SGHRS and CDR2 YFSETQ. The trim removed 5 bases at V and 3 bases at J, leaving 3 bases unmatched.

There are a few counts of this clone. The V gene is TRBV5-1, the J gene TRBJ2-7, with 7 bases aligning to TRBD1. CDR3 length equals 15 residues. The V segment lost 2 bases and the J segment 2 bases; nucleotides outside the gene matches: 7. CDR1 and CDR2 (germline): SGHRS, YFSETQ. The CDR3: CASSLETGKPYEQYF. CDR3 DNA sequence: TGCGCCAGCAGCTTAGAGACAGGGAAGCCCTACGAGCAGTACTTC.

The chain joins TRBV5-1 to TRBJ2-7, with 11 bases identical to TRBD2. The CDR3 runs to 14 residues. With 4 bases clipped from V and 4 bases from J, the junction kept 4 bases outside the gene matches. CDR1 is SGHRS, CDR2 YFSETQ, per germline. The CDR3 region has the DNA TGCGCCAGCAGCCCACTAGCGGGGGTTTACGAGCAGTACTTC. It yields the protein CASSPLAGVYEQYF.

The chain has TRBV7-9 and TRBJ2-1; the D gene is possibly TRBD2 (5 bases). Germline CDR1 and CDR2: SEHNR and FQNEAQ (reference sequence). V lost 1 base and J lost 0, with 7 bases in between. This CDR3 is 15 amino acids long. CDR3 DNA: TGTGCCAGCAGCTTAGATGGGAGCTCCTACAATGAGCAGTTCTTC. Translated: CASSLDGSSYNEQFF.

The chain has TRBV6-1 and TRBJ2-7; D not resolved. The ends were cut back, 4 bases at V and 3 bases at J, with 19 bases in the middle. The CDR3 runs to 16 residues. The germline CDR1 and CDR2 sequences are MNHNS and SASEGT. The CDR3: CASSGDSLGAVYEQYF. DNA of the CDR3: TGTGCCAGCAGTGGTGACTCCTTGGGTGCGGTCTACGAGCAGTACTTC.

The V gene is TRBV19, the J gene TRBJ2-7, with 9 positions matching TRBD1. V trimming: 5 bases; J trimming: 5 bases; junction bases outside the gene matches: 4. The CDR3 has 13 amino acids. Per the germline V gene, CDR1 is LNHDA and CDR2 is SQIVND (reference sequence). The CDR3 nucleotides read TGTGCCAGTAGTCCGGGACAGGGAGACGAGCAGTACTTC. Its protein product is CASSPGQGDEQYF.

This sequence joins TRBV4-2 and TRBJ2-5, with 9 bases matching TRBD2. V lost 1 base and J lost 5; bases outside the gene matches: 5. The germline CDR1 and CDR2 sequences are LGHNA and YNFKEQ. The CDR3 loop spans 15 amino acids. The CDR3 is CASSQALAGMETQYF. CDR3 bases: TGTGCCAGCAGCCAAGCTCTAGCGGGGATGGAGACCCAGTACTTC.

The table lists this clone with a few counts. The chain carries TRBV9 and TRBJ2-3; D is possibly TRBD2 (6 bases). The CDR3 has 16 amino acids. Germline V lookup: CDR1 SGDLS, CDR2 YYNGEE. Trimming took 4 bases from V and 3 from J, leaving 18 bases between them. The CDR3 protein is CASSLLAGSSTDTQYF. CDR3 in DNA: TGTGCCAGCAGCTTGCTGGCGGGATCCAGTACAGATACGCAGTATTTT.

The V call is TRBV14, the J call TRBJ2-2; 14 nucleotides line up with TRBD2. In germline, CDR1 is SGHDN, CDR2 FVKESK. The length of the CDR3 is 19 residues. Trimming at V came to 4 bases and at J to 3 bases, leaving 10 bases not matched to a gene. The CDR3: CASSRLGLAGASDTGELFF. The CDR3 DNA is TGTGCCAGCAGCCGACTGGGACTAGCGGGAGCCTCAGACACCGGGGAGCTGTTTTTT.

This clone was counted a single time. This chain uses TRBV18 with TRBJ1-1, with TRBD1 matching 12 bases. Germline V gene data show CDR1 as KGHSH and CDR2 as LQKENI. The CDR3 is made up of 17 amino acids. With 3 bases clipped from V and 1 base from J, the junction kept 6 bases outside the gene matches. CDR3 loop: CASSPRGQGAPNTEAFF. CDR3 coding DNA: TGTGCCAGCTCACCGAGGGGACAGGGGGCCCCGAACACTGAAGCTTTCTTT.

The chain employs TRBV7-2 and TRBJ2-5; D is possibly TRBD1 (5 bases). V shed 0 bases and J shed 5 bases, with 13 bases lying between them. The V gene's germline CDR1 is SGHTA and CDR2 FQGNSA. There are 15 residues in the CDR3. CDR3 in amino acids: CASSLAMGKGETQYF. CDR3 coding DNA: TGTGCCAGCAGCTTAGCAATGGGGAAGGGGGAGACCCAGTACTTC.

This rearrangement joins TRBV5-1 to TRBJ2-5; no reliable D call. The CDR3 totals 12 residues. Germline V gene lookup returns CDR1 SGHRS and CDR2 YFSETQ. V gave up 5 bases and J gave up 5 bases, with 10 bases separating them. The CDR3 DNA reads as TGCGCCAGCAGTCTAGACCCCGAGACCCAGTACTTC. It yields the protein CASSLDPETQYF.

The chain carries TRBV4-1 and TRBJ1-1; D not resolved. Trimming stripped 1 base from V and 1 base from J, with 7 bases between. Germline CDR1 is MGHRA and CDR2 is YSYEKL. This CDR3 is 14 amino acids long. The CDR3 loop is CASSQGTSNTEAFF. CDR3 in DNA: TGCGCCAGCAGCCAAGGTACATCGAACACTGAAGCTTTCTTT.

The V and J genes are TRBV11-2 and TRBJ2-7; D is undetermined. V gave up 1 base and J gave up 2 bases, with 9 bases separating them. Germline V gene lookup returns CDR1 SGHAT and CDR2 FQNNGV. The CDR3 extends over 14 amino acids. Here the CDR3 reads CASSLVGSTYEQYF. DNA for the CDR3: TGTGCCAGCAGCTTAGTGGGCAGCACCTACGAGCAGTACTTC.